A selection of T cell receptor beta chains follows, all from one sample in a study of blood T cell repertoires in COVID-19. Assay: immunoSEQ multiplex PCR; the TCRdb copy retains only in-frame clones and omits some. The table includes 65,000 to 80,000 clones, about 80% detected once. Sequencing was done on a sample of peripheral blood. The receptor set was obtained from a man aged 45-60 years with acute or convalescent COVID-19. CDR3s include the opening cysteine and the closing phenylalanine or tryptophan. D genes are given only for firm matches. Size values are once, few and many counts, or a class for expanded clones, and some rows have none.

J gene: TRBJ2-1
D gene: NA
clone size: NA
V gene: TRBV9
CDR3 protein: CASSADSQSYNEQFF
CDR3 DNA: TGTGCCAGCAGCGCCGACAGTCAATCCTACAATGAGCAGTTCTTC

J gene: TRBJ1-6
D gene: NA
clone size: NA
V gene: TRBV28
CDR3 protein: CASSLGSGYRSPLHF
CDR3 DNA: TGTGCCAGCAGTTTAGGGTCGGGTTATAGGTCACCCCTCCACTTT

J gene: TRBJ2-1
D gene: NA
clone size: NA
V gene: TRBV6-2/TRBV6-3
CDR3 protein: CASSYGFNEQFF
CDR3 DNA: TGTGCCAGCAGTTATGGCTTCAATGAGCAGTTCTTC

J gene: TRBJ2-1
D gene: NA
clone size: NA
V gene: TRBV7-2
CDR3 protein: CASSLGALPSYNEQFF
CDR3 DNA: TGTGCCAGCAGCTTAGGGGCCTTACCTTCCTACAATGAGCAGTTCTTC

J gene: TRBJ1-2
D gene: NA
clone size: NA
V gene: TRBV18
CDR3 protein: CASSSAPHRDHLGYTF
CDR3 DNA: TGTGCCAGCTCATCCGCCCCGCACAGGGACCATCTAGGCTACACCTTC

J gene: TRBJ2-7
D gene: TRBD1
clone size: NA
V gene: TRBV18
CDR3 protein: CASSPSGTGAEQYF
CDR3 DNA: TGTGCCAGCTCACCAAGTGGGACAGGGGCCGAGCAGTACTTC

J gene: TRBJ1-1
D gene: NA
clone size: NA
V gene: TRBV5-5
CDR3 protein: CASSFQGRAFF
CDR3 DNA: TGTGCCAGCAGCTTCCAGGGAAGGGCTTTCTTT

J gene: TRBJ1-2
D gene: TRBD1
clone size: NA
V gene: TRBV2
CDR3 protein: CASSTGGWGYTF
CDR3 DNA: TGTGCCAGCAGTACAGGGGGCTGGGGCTACACCTTC

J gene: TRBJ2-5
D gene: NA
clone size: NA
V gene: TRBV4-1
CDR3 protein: CASSQVRGLQETQYF
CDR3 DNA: TGCGCCAGCAGCCAAGTGCGGGGGCTCCAAGAGACCCAGTACTTC

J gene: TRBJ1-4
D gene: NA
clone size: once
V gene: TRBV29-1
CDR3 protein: CSVLTRNNEKLFF
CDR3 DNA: TGCAGCGTCCTGACAAGGAATAATGAAAAACTGTTTTTT

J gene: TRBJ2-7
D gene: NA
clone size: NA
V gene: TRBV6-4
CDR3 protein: CASPPGEQYF
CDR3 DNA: TGTGCCAGTCCCCCGGGGGAGCAGTACTTC

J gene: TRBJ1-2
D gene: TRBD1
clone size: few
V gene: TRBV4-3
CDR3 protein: CASSQVWTGDYGYTF
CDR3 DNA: TGCGCCAGCAGCCAAGTGTGGACAGGCGACTATGGCTACACCTTC

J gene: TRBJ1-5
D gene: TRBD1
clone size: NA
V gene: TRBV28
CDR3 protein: CASSARQGNMPNQPQHF
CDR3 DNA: TGTGCCAGCAGTGCCCGACAGGGGAATATGCCCAATCAGCCCCAGCATTTT

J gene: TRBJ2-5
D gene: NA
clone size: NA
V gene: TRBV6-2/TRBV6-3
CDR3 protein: CASSSITGSETQYF
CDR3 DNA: TGTGCCAGCAGTTCCATTACAGGGTCAGAGACCCAGTACTTC

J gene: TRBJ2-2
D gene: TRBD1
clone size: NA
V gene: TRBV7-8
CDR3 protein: CASSLWDRGRTGELFF
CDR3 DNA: TGTGCCAGCAGCTTATGGGACAGGGGCCGTACCGGGGAGCTGTTTTTT

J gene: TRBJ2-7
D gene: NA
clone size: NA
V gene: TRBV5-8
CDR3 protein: CASSFSFDEQYF
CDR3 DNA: TGTGCCAGCAGCTTTAGCTTCGACGAGCAGTACTTC

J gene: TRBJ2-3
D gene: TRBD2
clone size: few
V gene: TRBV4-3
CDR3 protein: CASSQDRGLAGGSTDTQYF
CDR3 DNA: TGCGCCAGCAGCCAAGATCGAGGACTAGCGGGAGGGAGCACAGATACGCAGTATTTT